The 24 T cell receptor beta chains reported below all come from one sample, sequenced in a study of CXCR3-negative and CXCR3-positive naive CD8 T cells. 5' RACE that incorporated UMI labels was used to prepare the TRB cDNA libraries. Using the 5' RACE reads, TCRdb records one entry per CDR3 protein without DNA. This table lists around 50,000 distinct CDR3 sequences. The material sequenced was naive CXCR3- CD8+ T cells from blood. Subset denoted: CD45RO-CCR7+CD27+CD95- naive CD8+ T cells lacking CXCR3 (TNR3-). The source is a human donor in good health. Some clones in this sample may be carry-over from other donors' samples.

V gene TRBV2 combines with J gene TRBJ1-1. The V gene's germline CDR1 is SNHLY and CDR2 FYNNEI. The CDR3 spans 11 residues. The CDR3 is CASSEALGAFF.

CDR3: CASILGRAVGQETQYF. The V gene is TRBV6-6, the J gene TRBJ2-5; TCRdb lists TRBD1, though no DNA is available to test this call. The CDR3 length is 16 residues. Looked up from germline, CDR1 is MNHNY and CDR2 is SVGAGI (reference sequence).

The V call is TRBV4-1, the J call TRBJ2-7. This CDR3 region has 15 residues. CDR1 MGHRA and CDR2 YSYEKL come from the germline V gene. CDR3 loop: CASRLSITSSYEQYF.

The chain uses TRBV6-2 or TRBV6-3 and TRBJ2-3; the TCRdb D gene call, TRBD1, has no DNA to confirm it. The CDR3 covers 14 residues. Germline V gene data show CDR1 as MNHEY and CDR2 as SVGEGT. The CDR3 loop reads CASSYGGSGDTQYF.

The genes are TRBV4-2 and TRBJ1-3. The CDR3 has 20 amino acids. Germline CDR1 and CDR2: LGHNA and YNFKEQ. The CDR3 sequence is CASSQEILAVRVSSGNTIYF.

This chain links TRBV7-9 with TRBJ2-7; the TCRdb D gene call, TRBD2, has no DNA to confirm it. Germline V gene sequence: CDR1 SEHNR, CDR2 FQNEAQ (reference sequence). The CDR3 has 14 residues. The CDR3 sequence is CASSPTSALYEQYF.

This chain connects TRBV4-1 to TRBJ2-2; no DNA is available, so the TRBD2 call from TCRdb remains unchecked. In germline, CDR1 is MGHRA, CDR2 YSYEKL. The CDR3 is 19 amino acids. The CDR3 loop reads CASSQDGAGEGSNTGELFF.

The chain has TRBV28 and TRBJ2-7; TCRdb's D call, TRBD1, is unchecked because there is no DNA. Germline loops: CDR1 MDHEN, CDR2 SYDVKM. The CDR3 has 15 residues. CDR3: CASSLDRGYSYEQYF.

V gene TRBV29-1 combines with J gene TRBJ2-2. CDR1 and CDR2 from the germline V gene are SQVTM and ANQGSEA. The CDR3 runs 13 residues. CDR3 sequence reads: CSAMATDVGELFF.

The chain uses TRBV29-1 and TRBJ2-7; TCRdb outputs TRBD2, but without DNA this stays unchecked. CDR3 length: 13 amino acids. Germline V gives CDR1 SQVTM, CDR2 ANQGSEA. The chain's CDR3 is CSVEGTDSYEQYF.

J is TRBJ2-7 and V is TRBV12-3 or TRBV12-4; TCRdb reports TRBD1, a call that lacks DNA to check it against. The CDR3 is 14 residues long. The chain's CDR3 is CASSLGDGRYEQYF.

The CDR3 loop is CAISDSGEDEQYF. The rearrangement joins TRBV10-3 to TRBJ2-7; the D call of TRBD2 rests on TCRdb alone, since no DNA is present to check it. The CDR3 spans 13 residues. CDR1 and CDR2 from the germline V gene are ENHRY and SYGVKD.

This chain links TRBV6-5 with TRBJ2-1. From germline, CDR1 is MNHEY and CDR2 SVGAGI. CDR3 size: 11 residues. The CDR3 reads CASSYSNEQFF.

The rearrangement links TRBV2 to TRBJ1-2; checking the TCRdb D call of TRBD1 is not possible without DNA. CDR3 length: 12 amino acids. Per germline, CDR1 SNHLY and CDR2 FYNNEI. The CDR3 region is CASRGGGVSYTF.

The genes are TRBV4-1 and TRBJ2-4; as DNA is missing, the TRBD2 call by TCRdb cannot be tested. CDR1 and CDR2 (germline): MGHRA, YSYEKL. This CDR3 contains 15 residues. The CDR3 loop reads CASSQVEGGENIQYF.

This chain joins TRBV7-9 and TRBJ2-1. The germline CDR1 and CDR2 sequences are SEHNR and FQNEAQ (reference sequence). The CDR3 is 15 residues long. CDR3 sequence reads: CASSERNRGYNEQFF.

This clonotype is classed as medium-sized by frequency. CDR3 region: CASSNWTSGRSAAGNEQYF. V is TRBV21-1 and J is TRBJ2-7; there is no DNA to check the TCRdb D call of TRBD2. TRBV21-1 is tagged as a pseudogene. This CDR3 has 19 residues.

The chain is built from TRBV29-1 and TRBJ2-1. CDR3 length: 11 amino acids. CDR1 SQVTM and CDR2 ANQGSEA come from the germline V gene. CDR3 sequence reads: CSVLGYNEQFF.

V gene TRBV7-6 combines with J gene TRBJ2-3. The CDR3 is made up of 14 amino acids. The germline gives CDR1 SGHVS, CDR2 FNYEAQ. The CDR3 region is CASSQNPTTDTQYF. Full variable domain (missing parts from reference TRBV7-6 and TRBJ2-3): GAGVSQSPRYKVTKRGQDVALRCDPISGHVSLYWYRQALGQGPEFLTYFNYEAQQDKSGLPNDRFSAERPEGSISTLTIQRTEQRDSAMYRCASSQNPTTDTQYFGPGTRLTVL.

Here the CDR3 reads CASSLAGVDTEAFF. The chain uses TRBV12-3 or TRBV12-4 and TRBJ1-1; TCRdb lists TRBD1, though no DNA is available to test this call. The CDR3 covers 14 residues.

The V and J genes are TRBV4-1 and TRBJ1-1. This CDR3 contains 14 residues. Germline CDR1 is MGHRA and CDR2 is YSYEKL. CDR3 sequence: CASSQGGVNTEAFF.

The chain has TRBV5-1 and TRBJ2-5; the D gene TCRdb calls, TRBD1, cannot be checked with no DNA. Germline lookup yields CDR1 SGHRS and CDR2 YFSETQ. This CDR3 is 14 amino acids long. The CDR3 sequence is CASSLEQGVETQYF.

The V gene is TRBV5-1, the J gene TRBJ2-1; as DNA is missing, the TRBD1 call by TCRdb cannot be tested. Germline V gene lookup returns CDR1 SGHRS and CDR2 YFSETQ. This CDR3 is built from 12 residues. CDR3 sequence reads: CASSLSGGEQFF.

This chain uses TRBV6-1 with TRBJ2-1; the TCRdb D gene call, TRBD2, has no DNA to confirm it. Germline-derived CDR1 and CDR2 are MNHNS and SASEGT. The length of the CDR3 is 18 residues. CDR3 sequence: CASGDVGRTQRIYNEQFF.